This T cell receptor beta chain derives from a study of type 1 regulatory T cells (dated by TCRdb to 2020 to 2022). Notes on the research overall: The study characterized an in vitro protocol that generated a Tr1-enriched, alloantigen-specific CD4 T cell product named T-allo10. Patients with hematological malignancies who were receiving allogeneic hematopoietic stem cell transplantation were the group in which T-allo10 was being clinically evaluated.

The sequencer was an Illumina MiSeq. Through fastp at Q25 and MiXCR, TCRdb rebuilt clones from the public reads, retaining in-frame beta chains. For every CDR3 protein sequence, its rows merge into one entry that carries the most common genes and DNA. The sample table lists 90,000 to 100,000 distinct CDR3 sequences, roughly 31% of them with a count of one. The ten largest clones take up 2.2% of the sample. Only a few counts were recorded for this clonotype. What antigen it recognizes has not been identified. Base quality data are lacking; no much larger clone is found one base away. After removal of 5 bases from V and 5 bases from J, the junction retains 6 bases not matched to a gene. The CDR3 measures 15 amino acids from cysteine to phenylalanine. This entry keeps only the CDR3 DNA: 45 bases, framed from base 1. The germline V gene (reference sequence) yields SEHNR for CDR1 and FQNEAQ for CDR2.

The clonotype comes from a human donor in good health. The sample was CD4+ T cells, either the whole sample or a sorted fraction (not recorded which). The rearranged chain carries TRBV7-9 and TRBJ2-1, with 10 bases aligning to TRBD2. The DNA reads TGTGCCAGCAGCCTCGGACTAGCGGCGAACAATGAGCAGTTCTTC. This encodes CASSLGLAANNEQFF. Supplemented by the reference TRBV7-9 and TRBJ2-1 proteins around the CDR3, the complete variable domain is DTGVSQNPRHKITKRGQNVTFRCDPISEHNRLYWYRQTLGQGPEFLTYFQNEAQLEKSRLLSDRFSAERPKGSFSTLEIQRTEQGDSAMYLCASSLGLAANNEQFFGPGTRLTVL.